The entry below gives a single TCR beta chain sequence along with its context. Its specificity is unknown. The sample comes from a study of cytomegalovirus exposure and HLA in healthy donors. Study results and caveats: In vitro experiments confirmed that three CMV-associated chains were specific for CMV antigens. A subsequent analysis found that TCR clusters from the first cohort also tended to co-occur in the roughly 120 validation repertoires, with under 95% of cluster scores above 0.

The CDR3 length is 14 residues. The germline CDR1 and CDR2 sequences are LGHNA and YSLEER. V was pared by 2 bases and J by 0 bases, with 7 bases between. TCRdb's table, derived via immunoSEQ multiplex PCR, lists solely in-frame clones and lacks some. The table records 60,000 or so clones, over 90% of them present only once. Sequencing was done on a sample of PBMCs. The chain recombines TRBV4-3 with TRBJ1-1; D not resolved. The origin of this receptor is a man aged 18 to 29 in good health and CMV-seronegative. The CDR3 here is CASSQSTLNTEAFF. For the CDR3, the DNA is TGCGCCAGCAGCCAATCGACTCTGAACACTGAAGCTTTCTTT.